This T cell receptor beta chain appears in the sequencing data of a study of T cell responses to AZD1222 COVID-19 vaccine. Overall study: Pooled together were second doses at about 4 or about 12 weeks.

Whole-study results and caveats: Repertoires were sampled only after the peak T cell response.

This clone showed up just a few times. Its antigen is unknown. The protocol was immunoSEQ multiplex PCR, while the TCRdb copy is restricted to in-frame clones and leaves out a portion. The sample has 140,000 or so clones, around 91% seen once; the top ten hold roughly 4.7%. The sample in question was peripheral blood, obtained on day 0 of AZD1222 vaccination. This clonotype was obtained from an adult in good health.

This CDR3 reads CASSPRTGRGNTIYF. CDR3 DNA: TGTGCCAGCTCACCAAGGACAGGGCGGGGAAACACCATATATTTT. The chain has TRBV18 and TRBJ1-3; 8 positions agree with TRBD1. CDR3 size: 15 residues. V lost 2 bases to trimming and J lost 4 bases; unmatched junction nucleotides: 4. Germline lookup yields CDR1 KGHSH and CDR2 LQKENI. The variable domain in full, with the rest retrieved from reference TRBV18 and TRBJ1-3, is NAGVMQNPRHLVRRRGQEARLRCSPMKGHSHVYWYRQLPEEGLKFMVYLQKENIIDESGMPKERFSAEFPKEGPSILRIQQVVRGDSAAYFCASSPRTGRGNTIYFGEGSWLTVV.